This T cell receptor beta chain came from a study of sequential checkpoint blockade in melanoma. Treatment described: randomized to nivolumab then ipilimumab (arm A) or the reverse (arm B). Produced via immunoSEQ multiplex PCR; TCRdb's table is partial and in-frame only. The sample lists 30,000 or so clones, approximately 86% occurring once. The source is a human donor with melanoma. Sequenced material: CD8+ T cells sorted from blood (inferred from file names), taken from a patient given nivolumab and ipilimumab in sequence.

The CDR3 is CASSQDRGLNTEAFF. For the CDR3, the DNA is TGCGCCAGCTCGCAGGACAGGGGGCTCAACACTGAAGCTTTCTTT. The V call is TRBV4-3, the J call TRBJ1-1, with 11 bases lining up with TRBD1. The CDR3 sequence is 15 residues long. Germline CDR1 and CDR2: LGHNA and YSLEER. V lost 8 bases and J lost 2; bases outside the gene matches: 7.